Below, 10 T cell receptor beta chains from the same sample are listed, as sequenced in a study of T cell responses to AZD1222 COVID-19 vaccine. Profiled with immunoSEQ multiplex PCR; TCRdb holds only in-frame clones, not every one. This table has tens of thousands of clones, approximately 86% appearing once. Material: peripheral blood, obtained 28 days after the second AZD1222 dose. These receptor sequences come from an adult who received the AZD1222 COVID-19 vaccine.

V and J are TRBV28 and TRBJ2-7; 10 nucleotides line up with TRBD2. The V gene's germline CDR1 is MDHEN and CDR2 SYDVKM. The CDR3 runs to 15 residues. Trimming at V came to 4 bases and at J to 4 bases, leaving 7 bases not matched to a gene. In DNA form, the CDR3 reads TGTGCCAGCAGTTCCCCGGGACTAGCGATATACGAGCAGTACTTC. Protein sequence: CASSSPGLAIYEQYF.

The chain is built from TRBV27 and TRBJ2-7; 7 bases agree with TRBD1. Per the germline V gene, CDR1 is MNHEY and CDR2 is SMNVEV (reference sequence). Trimming cost V 5 bases and J 6 bases; bases outside gene matches: 7. The CDR3 covers 13 residues. CDR3 bases: TGTGCCAGCAGTCCAGGACAGGTCAGCGAGCAGTACTTC. Amino acid sequence: CASSPGQVSEQYF.

The CDR3 DNA reads TGTGCCAGCAGCCAAGAAGGGCTTTATGGCTACACCTTC. It is translated as CASSQEGLYGYTF. This rearrangement joins TRBV14 to TRBJ1-2; D unclear. V shed 0 bases and J shed 5 bases, with 7 bases lying between them. The germline CDR1 and CDR2 sequences are SGHDN and FVKESK. The CDR3 has 13 residues.

The chain recombines TRBV5-4 with TRBJ1-6; a possible D gene is TRBD1 (6 bases). CDR1 SGHNT and CDR2 YYREEE come from the germline V gene (reference sequence). The CDR3 is made up of 14 amino acids. Trimming cost V 0 bases and J 6 bases, with 7 bases left between them. The CDR3, as DNA: TGTGCCAGCAGCTTGGGACAGGCTAATTCACCCCTCCACTTT. As protein: CASSLGQANSPLHF.

The chain carries TRBV24-1 and TRBJ2-5; maybe TRBD2 (5 bases). The germline V gene has CDR1 KGHDR and CDR2 SFDVKD. V lost 1 base, J lost 7 bases, and 12 bases lay in between. The CDR3 runs to 14 residues. DNA of the CDR3: TGTGCCACCAGTGATTTCGGAGGTGATGGGACCCAGTACTTC. Encoded protein: CATSDFGGDGTQYF.

The rearrangement joins TRBV9 to TRBJ1-5; 8 bases are shared with TRBD1. Germline loops: CDR1 SGDLS, CDR2 YYNGEE. The junction had 8 bases not matched to a gene; V was cut back by 2 bases and J by 7 bases. The CDR3 runs to 15 residues. The CDR3 DNA reads as TGTGCCAGCAGCGTCCCTACAGGGGGAGGACAGCCCCAGCATTTT. Protein product: CASSVPTGGGQPQHF.

The rearrangement links TRBV14 to TRBJ2-3; maybe TRBD2 (7 bases). Germline V gives CDR1 SGHDN, CDR2 FVKESK. This CDR3 has 13 amino acids. Trimming took off 5 bases at V and 9 bases at J, with 15 bases between the two ends. For the CDR3, the DNA is TGTGCCAGCAGCGTATTACAGGGAGGGACGCAGTATTTT. It translates to CASSVLQGGTQYF.

This rearrangement joins TRBV2 to TRBJ2-3; tentatively, D is TRBD2 (6 bases). Germline assignment: CDR1 SNHLY and CDR2 FYNNEI. The CDR3 has 18 amino acids. The V and J ends lost 6 bases and 1 base respectively, with 23 bases between them. CDR3 coding DNA: TGTGCCAGCAGCAGGGCCATCAGGAGGGGAAAGGGCACAGATACGCAGTATTTT. Encoded protein: CASSRAIRRGKGTDTQYF.

This chain uses TRBV2 with TRBJ1-2; a weak D match, TRBD1 (5 bases). In germline, CDR1 is SNHLY, CDR2 FYNNEI. V lost 0 bases, J lost 6 bases, and 14 bases lay in between. This CDR3 is 15 amino acids long. The CDR3 coding sequence is TGTGCCAGCAGTGAAGCGCTTGTGGGGGGGAATGGCTACACCTTC. Protein sequence: CASSEALVGGNGYTF.

The chain links TRBV30 to TRBJ2-7; 7 bases are a match to TRBD2. CDR3 length: 15 amino acids. V was clipped by 0 bases and J by 3 bases; unmatched bases: 8. CDR1 is GTSNPN and CDR2 is SVGIG in the germline V gene (reference sequence). Here the CDR3 DNA reads TGTGCCTGGAGTGTTTCGGGAGGCACTCGCTACGAGCAGTACTTC. Its translation: CAWSVSGGTRYEQYF.